A selection of T cell receptor beta chains follows, all from one sample in a study of control samples from healthy donors and cancer patients. Here immunoSEQ multiplex PCR was the method, and the copy in TCRdb shows in-frame clones only, minus some. The sample lists around 22,000 clones, roughly 83% occurring once. The source material was PBMCs. These receptors were collected from a man in his 60s with head and neck cancer. Both conserved end residues are part of each CDR3. The D gene is left open where the match is weak. Size is omitted from some rows. Given values are once, few, many or a class for expanded clones.

j_call	v_call	d_call	clone_size	cdr3_nt	cdr3_aa
TRBJ2-7	TRBV19	TRBD1	once	TGTGCCACCACCTCCGGGACAGGGGCTAAAGAGCAGTACTTC	CATTSGTGAKEQYF
TRBJ2-1	TRBV24-1	TRBD1	few	TGTGCCACCAGTGATGCTGGGACAGGGAGTTACGCTGAGCAGTTCTTC	CATSDAGTGSYAEQFF
TRBJ1-1	TRBV20-1	NA	NA	TGCAGTGCGACAGGGAACACTGAAGCTTTCTTT	CSATGNTEAFF
TRBJ1-6	TRBV11-3	NA	NA	TGTGCCAGCAACCCGGGGCGGAATTCACCCCTCCACTTT	CASNPGRNSPLHF
TRBJ1-1	TRBV6-6	TRBD1	NA	TGTGCCAGCAGTTACTCGCGGGACAGTGAAGCTTTCTTT	CASSYSRDSEAFF
TRBJ2-7	TRBV28	TRBD2	few	TGTGCCAGCAGTTTATTACTAGCGGGAGGGAGCTACGAGCAGTACTTC	CASSLLLAGGSYEQYF
TRBJ2-2	TRBV7-9	NA	NA	TGTGCACTAGCTTTGACCGGGGAGCTGTTTTTT	CALALTGELFF
TRBJ1-2	TRBV12-5	NA	NA	TGTGCTAGTGGTTTTTCGGAAAACTATGGCTACACCTTC	CASGFSENYGYTF
TRBJ2-7	TRBV6-4	TRBD1	NA	TGTGCCAGCAACGGACAGGCCGCCTACGAGCAGTACTTC	CASNGQAAYEQYF
TRBJ1-1	TRBV5-6	NA	once	TGTGCCAGCAGCTTGGCGGGGCCGAACACTGAAGCTTTCTTT	CASSLAGPNTEAFF
TRBJ2-1	TRBV4-1	TRBD2	NA	TGCGCCAGCAGCCAAGTTTTGAGGCTTTTCGGGACTACTCCATCCTACAATGAGCAGTTCTTC	CASSQVLRLFGTTPSYNEQFF
TRBJ1-1	TRBV29-1	NA	NA	TGCAGCGCTGGGACCGGGAACACTGAAGCTTTCTTT	CSAGTGNTEAFF
TRBJ2-2	TRBV7-2	NA	NA	TGTGCCAGCAGCTTGAATGCGAACACCGGGGAGCTGTTTTTT	CASSLNANTGELFF